One sample yielded the 27 T cell receptor beta chains listed below, sequenced in a study of molecular identifiers for immune sequencing clone quantification. TCRdb called the PCR reads again in MiXCR, with one record for every CDR3 protein. The sample includes over 550,000 distinct CDR3 sequences, approximately 24% of them seen just once. Sequences were obtained from naive CD8+ T cells from blood, with Jurkat cell RNA spiked in. Described subset: FACS-sorted CD8+CD4-CCR7+CD45RA+ naive T cells. These receptors were collected from a human donor in good health. Some libraries in this study had Jurkat cell RNA spiked in.

For this clonotype: At one end the junction does not follow the germline gene, possibly because of a read error. The V call is TRBV3-1, the J call TRBJ2-5, with 7 bases fitting TRBD2. CDR1 and CDR2 from the germline V gene are LGHDT and YNNKEL (reference sequence). This CDR3 is 15 amino acids long. The CDR3: CASSQAAGREEPQSF. As DNA, the CDR3 is TGTGCCAGCAGCCAAGCGGCCGGCCGGGAGGAGCCCCAGTCCTTC.

The CDR3 region has the DNA TGTGCCAGCAGCCTCTCGGGGCTATCCTACAATGAGCAGTTCTTC. Protein sequence: CASSLSGLSYNEQFF. The rearrangement uses TRBV7-2 and TRBJ2-1, with D possibly called TRBD1 or TRBD2 (5 bases each). The germline CDR1 and CDR2 sequences are SGHTA and FQGNSA. The CDR3 is 15 residues long. The V end lost 5 bases, the J end lost 1 base, and 12 bases lay between the germline ends.

A note on this clonotype: A read error may explain this, as a much larger clone is one base away. V and J are TRBV6-6 and TRBJ1-2; TRBD1 might be the D (5 bases). The germline CDR1 and CDR2 sequences are MNHNY and SVGAGI (reference sequence). The CDR3 has 12 residues. CDR3 sequence: CASSYARDGYIF. The DNA of the CDR3 is TGTGCCAGCAGTTATGCGAGGGACGGCTACATCTTC.

This chain joins TRBV19 and TRBJ2-3; 8 positions match TRBD1. This CDR3 spans 16 amino acids. V was clipped by 5 bases and J by 7 bases; unmatched bases: 14. CDR1 is LNHDA, CDR2 SQIVND, per germline (reference sequence). CDR3 coding DNA: TGTGCCAGTAGTCCTCCAGGACAGGGAATTTTAAATACGCAGTATTTT. Residues: CASSPPGQGILNTQYF.

This clonotype has a count of ten or more. V is TRBV4-3 and J is TRBJ1-3; the D is unclear. CDR1 is LGHNA, CDR2 YSLEER, per germline. The CDR3 totals 16 residues. Trimming removed 0 bases from V and 2 bases from J, with 11 bases in between. The CDR3 region has the DNA TGCGCCAGCAGCCAAGAAAACAGTCCTCCTGGAAACACCATATATTTT. Its translation is CASSQENSPPGNTIYF.

This clonotype was observed a handful of times. The chain combines TRBV15 with TRBJ1-6; D ambiguous. CDR3 size: 13 residues. Germline CDR1 is LNHNV and CDR2 is YYDKDF (reference sequence). Trimming took off 6 bases at V and 6 bases at J, with 9 bases between the two ends. Written as DNA, the CDR3 is TGTGCCACCAGGGCCAACTTTAATTCACCCCTCCACTTT. Its translation is CATRANFNSPLHF. The variable domain in full, completed from reference TRBV15 and TRBJ1-6, reads DAMVIQNPRYQVTQFGKPVTLSCSQTLNHNVMYWYQQKSSQAPKLLFHYYDKDFNNEADTPDNFQSRRPNTSFCFLDIRSPGLGDTAMYLCATRANFNSPLHFGNGTRLTVT.

This clonotype was recorded only once. A read error may be the cause here, since a much bigger clone is one base away. V gene TRBV4-3 combines with J gene TRBJ1-5; unclear D gene. Germline CDR1 is LGHNA and CDR2 is YSLEER. This CDR3 region has 15 residues. CDR3 region: CASSPRIYSDQPQHF. The CDR3 bases are TGCGCCAGCAGCCCTCGGATTTATAGCGATCAGCCCCAGCATTTT.

The table lists this clonotype with many counts. The J gene is TRBJ2-7, the V gene TRBV6-1; D gene uncertain. Germline CDR1 MNHNS, CDR2 SASEGT. The germline V and J ends were trimmed by 8 bases and 3 bases, with 5 bases remaining between them. This CDR3 is built from 10 residues. CDR3 nucleotides: TGTGCCAGCCACAGCTACGAGCAGTACTTC. Protein sequence: CASHSYEQYF.

This clonotype was seen repeatedly, ten times or more. The rearrangement uses TRBV12-3 or TRBV12-4 and TRBJ1-1; 10 bases fit TRBD1. Unmatched junction bases numbered 13, after V lost 6 bases and J lost 6 bases. The CDR3 consists of 16 residues. The CDR3: CASSPPGTGASAEAFF. The CDR3 region has the DNA TGTGCCAGCAGCCCGCCGGGGACAGGGGCCTCCGCTGAAGCTTTCTTT.

This clonotype was seen more than once but under ten times. The genes are TRBV19 and TRBJ2-7; weak D call: TRBD1 (6 bases). The germline V gene encodes CDR1 LNHDA and CDR2 SQIVND (reference sequence). The CDR3 runs to 13 residues. Trimming cost V 6 bases and J 6 bases, with 15 bases left between them. The CDR3 nucleotides read TGTGCCAGTAGAATTCCAGGGGTCGGCGAGCAGTACTTC. Translated: CASRIPGVGEQYF.

This clonotype was detected ten times or more. The gene calls are TRBV24-1 and TRBJ2-1; TRBD2 matches 7 bases. Per germline, CDR1 KGHDR and CDR2 SFDVKD. This CDR3 contains 15 residues. The V gene end was trimmed by 4 bases and the J gene end by 7 bases; junction bases not matched to a gene: 9. The CDR3 sequence: CATSEIAGLRNEQFF. CDR3 nucleotide sequence: TGTGCCACCAGTGAGATAGCGGGCCTGAGGAATGAGCAGTTCTTC.

This chain uses TRBV7-9 with TRBJ2-7, with 12 nucleotides matching TRBD2. This CDR3 spans 19 amino acids. Germline V gene data show CDR1 as SEHNR and CDR2 as FQNEAQ (reference sequence). Unmatched junction bases numbered 18, after V lost 8 bases and J lost 1 base. The CDR3: CASGQIARTGTSGSYEQYF. The CDR3 bases are TGTGCCAGCGGGCAAATTGCTCGGACAGGGACTAGCGGGTCCTACGAGCAGTACTTC.

In its sample, this clonotype was seen a few times. The chain has TRBV7-9 and TRBJ1-3; no clear D. The CDR3 spans 13 residues. The V gene lost 8 bases and the J gene lost 4 bases, with 12 bases spanning the gap. Germline CDR1 and CDR2: SEHNR and FQNEAQ (reference sequence). The chain's CDR3 is CASQAPLGNTIYF. The CDR3 coding sequence is TGTGCCAGCCAGGCTCCACTCGGAAACACCATATATTTT.

This clonotype occurred many times. The chain recombines TRBV29-1 with TRBJ1-3; TRBD1 agrees at 9 bases. Unmatched junction bases numbered 9, after V lost 6 bases and J lost 0 bases. This CDR3 comprises 16 residues. Germline V lookup: CDR1 SQVTM, CDR2 ANQGSEA. The CDR3 reads CSVVPGQGSSGNTIYF. The CDR3 nucleotides are TGCAGCGTCGTCCCGGGACAGGGATCCTCTGGAAACACCATATATTTT.

This clonotype was detected many times. The chain uses TRBV25-1 and TRBJ2-5; TRBD2 might be the D (6 bases). This CDR3 region has 12 residues. Germline CDR1 reads MGHDK; CDR2 reads SYGVNS. The ends were cut back, 8 bases at V and 5 bases at J, with 12 bases in the middle. The CDR3 protein is CASSGLLETQYF. The CDR3 DNA sequence: TGTGCCAGCTCGGGACTCTTGGAGACCCAGTACTTC.

Notes on this clonotype: A single base separates this from a much larger clone, so it may be a read error. The CDR3 reads CASSGGASGASVLTF. CDR3 bases: TGTGCCAGCAGCGGGGGGGCATCTGGGGCCAGCGTCCTGACTTTC. V usage is TRBV7-6 and J usage is TRBJ2-6; D is possibly TRBD2 (7 bases). Per the germline V gene, CDR1 is SGHVS and CDR2 is FNYEAQ. The CDR3 contains 15 residues.

Turning to this clonotype: One junction end does not reproduce the germline sequence, and a read error may be involved. This chain links TRBV7-9 with TRBJ2-7, with 8 nucleotides matching TRBD1. The germline CDR1 and CDR2 sequences are SEHNR and FQNEAQ (reference sequence). The CDR3 is 15 residues long. The CDR3 here is CASSQTPGQDYKQYF. Written as DNA, the CDR3 is TGTGCCAGCAGCCAAACACCGGGACAGGACTACAAGCAGTACTTC. Variable domain in full (rest from reference TRBV7-9 and TRBJ2-7): DTGVSQNPRHKITKRGQNVTFRCDPISEHNRLYWYRQTLGQGPEFLTYFQNEAQLEKSRLLSDRFSAERPKGSFSTLEIQRTEQGDSAMYLCASSQTPGQDYKQYFGPGTRLTVT.

This clonotype has more than one count but fewer than ten. This chain uses TRBV9 with TRBJ2-2; 9 nucleotides agree with TRBD2. There are 17 residues in the CDR3. V shed 3 bases and J 3 bases; nucleotides not matched to a gene: 9. Germline V gene data show CDR1 as SGDLS and CDR2 as YYNGEE. The CDR3 sequence is CASSDLVGLADTGELFF. In DNA form, the CDR3 reads TGTGCCAGCAGCGATTTAGTGGGACTAGCAGACACCGGGGAGCTGTTTTTT. The full variable domain, with the rest looked up from reference TRBV9 and TRBJ2-2, is DSGVTQTPKHLITATGQRVTLRCSPRSGDLSVYWYQQSLDQGLQFLIQYYNGEERAKGNILERFSAQQFPDLHSELNLSSLELGDSALYFCASSDLVGLADTGELFFGEGSRLTVL.

This clonotype was observed at least ten times. The chain employs TRBV10-2 and TRBJ2-5; the D is unclear. The CDR3 spans 14 residues. The germline V and J ends were trimmed by 3 bases and 1 base, with 9 bases remaining between them. The germline gives CDR1 WSHSY, CDR2 SAAADI. The CDR3 spells CASSESLVQETQYF. DNA for the CDR3: TGCGCCAGCAGTGAAAGCCTAGTCCAAGAGACCCAGTACTTC.

The chain is built from TRBV21-1 and TRBJ1-2; the tabulated D call, TRBD1, remains unverified against the DNA. TRBV21-1 is assigned pseudogene status. This CDR3 is built from 18 residues. As DNA, the CDR3 is TGTGCCAGCAGCAAACGAGGCAGGAGGCTGCCCCTTAACTATGGCTACACCTTC. The encoded protein is CASSKRGRRLPLNYGYTF.

Note on this clonotype: Just one base apart from a much larger clone, this may be a read error. The rearrangement links TRBV13 to TRBJ2-2; tentatively, D is TRBD1 or TRBD2 (7 bases each). This CDR3 spans 14 amino acids. The germline V gene encodes CDR1 PRHDT and CDR2 FYEKMQ (reference sequence). Trimming stripped 5 bases from V and 6 bases from J, with 13 bases between. DNA of the CDR3: TGTGCCAGCAGCCACCAGGGGGGGGCCGGGGAGCTGTTTTTT. Its translation: CASSHQGGAGELFF. Full variable domain (remainder filled in from reference TRBV13 and TRBJ2-2): AAGVIQSPRHLIKEKRETATLKCYPIPRHDTVYWYQQGPGQDPQFLISFYEKMQSDKGSIPDRFSAQQFSDYHSELNMSSLELGDSALYFCASSHQGGAGELFFGEGSRLTVL.

As to this clonotype: A much larger clone lies a single base off, so this may be a read error. The gene calls are TRBV30 and TRBJ2-3, with D perhaps matching TRBD2 (6 bases). This CDR3 region has 14 residues. CDR1 is GTSNPN and CDR2 is SVGIG in the germline V gene (reference sequence). Trimming left V 5 bases short and J 5 bases short, with 17 bases between. The CDR3 nucleotides read TGTGCCTGGCGTGCTGGCGCGGGAATAGATACGCAGTATTTT. It encodes CAWRAGAGIDTQYF.

This clonotype was picked up many times. The gene calls are TRBV6-1 and TRBJ1-5, with D hard to call. Trimming took off 3 bases at V and 3 bases at J, with 0 bases between the two ends. CDR1 is MNHNS, CDR2 SASEGT, per germline. This CDR3 contains 11 residues. CDR3 region: CASSDNQPQHF. The CDR3 nucleotides read TGTGCCAGCAGTGACAATCAGCCCCAGCATTTT.

The chain joins TRBV7-6 to TRBJ2-1; TRBD2 agrees at 16 bases. Unmatched junction bases numbered 10, after V lost 2 bases and J lost 9 bases. This CDR3 is built from 18 residues. Germline V lookup: CDR1 SGHVS, CDR2 FNYEAQ. CDR3 sequence reads: CASSLYGTSGRAVIEQFF. The CDR3 DNA is TGTGCCAGCAGCTTATACGGGACTAGCGGGAGGGCCGTTATTGAGCAGTTCTTC.

This clonotype was counted ten times or more. This may be a read error, as it is one base from a much larger clone. V gene TRBV7-8 combines with J gene TRBJ2-3; D is ambiguous. The length of the CDR3 is 12 residues. Trimming stripped 5 bases from V and 2 bases from J, with 5 bases between. Germline V CDR1 and CDR2: SGHVS, FQNEAQ. The CDR3: CASSVPTDTQYF. CDR3 DNA: TGTGCCAGCAGCGTCCCCACAGATACGCAGTATTTT.

To note about this clonotype: With a much larger clone just one base away, this may be a read error. V is TRBV6-6 and J is TRBJ2-1, with TRBD2 matching 9 bases. Per the germline V gene, CDR1 is MNHNY and CDR2 is SVGAGI (reference sequence). This CDR3 region has 15 residues. CDR3 bases: TGTGCCAGCAGTATAGTTAGCGGGGGAGGGAATGAGCAGCTCTTC. Its protein is CASSIVSGGGNEQLF.

This clonotype was seen many times. This rearrangement joins TRBV5-4 to TRBJ2-2, with no clear D. Looked up from germline, CDR1 is SGHNT and CDR2 is YYREEE (reference sequence). The CDR3 is made up of 15 amino acids. V shed 1 base and J shed 1 base, with 8 bases lying between them. CDR3 sequence: CASSLLSGNTGELFF. The CDR3 bases are TGTGCCAGCAGCTTGTTATCAGGGAACACCGGGGAGCTGTTTTTT.